The 31 T cell receptor beta chains below come from one sample, sequenced in a study (dated by TCRdb to 2013 to 2016). The library relied on 5' RACE. Sequencer: Illumina MiSeq. The public reads were reanalyzed by TCRdb: fastp trimming at Q25, MiXCR alignment, in-frame beta chains only. Each entry merges the rows of one CDR3 protein and shows their most common DNA and genes. The sample table shows nearly 40,000 distinct CDR3 sequences, and under 20% are seen once. 2.8% of the sample is taken by the ten largest. The sequencing input was naive CD4+ T cells sorted from a lymph node. Reading the label with the study, this specimen's cell subset or site is: naive CD4+ T cells, CD4+CD45RA+CD25-. Source of these receptors: a female donor with breast cancer.

By sample fraction, this clonotype is medium-sized. J is TRBJ1-2 and V is TRBV9; D not certain. V was shortened by 4 bases and J by 4 bases, with 11 bases between the two germline ends. The CDR3 runs to 13 residues. The germline V gene has CDR1 SGDLS and CDR2 YYNGEE. In nucleotides, the CDR3 is TGTGCCAGCAGCCCCTTGGCCGGCTATGGCTACACCTTC. Its protein product is CASSPLAGYGYTF.

By share, this clonotype ranks as medium-sized. V is TRBV20-1 and J is TRBJ2-5; D is uncertain. The V gene's germline CDR1 is DFQATT and CDR2 SNEGSKA (reference sequence). The V and J ends lost 5 bases and 2 bases respectively, with 15 bases between them. CDR3 size: 14 residues. CDR3: CSAPHAPRQETQYF. The CDR3, as DNA: TGCAGTGCTCCCCACGCTCCCCGTCAAGAGACCCAGTACTTC.

This clonotype was seen ten or more times. This rearrangement joins TRBV6-5 to TRBJ1-1; D is uncertain. The CDR3 totals 12 residues. Trimming took off 8 bases at V and 5 bases at J, with 12 bases between the two ends. CDR1 and CDR2 (germline): MNHEY, SVGAGI. The CDR3 DNA follows: TGTGCCAGCTCCGAAATCGGGACTGAAGCTTTCTTT. Its translation: CASSEIGTEAFF.

This clonotype has more than one count but fewer than ten. This chain uses TRBV2 with TRBJ2-7, with 9 bases fitting TRBD1. J was trimmed by 0 bases and V by 5 bases; bases with no gene match: 2. Germline CDR1 SNHLY, CDR2 FYNNEI. The CDR3 loop spans 14 amino acids. CDR3 sequence reads: CASSYRGHSYEQYF. CDR3 sequence (DNA): TGTGCCAGCAGTTACAGGGGGCACTCCTACGAGCAGTACTTC.

A few counts support this clonotype. The V call is TRBV7-9, the J call TRBJ1-4; D might be TRBD1 (5 bases). The CDR3 is 19 residues long. Germline loops: CDR1 SEHNR, CDR2 FQNEAQ (reference sequence). V was shortened by 6 bases and J by 0 bases, with 23 bases between the two germline ends. CDR3 nucleotides: TGTGCCAGCAGACCTAAACCCGGGACGGAACTAGCAACTAATGAAAAACTGTTTTTT. It encodes CASRPKPGTELATNEKLFF.

The genes are TRBV24-1 and TRBJ2-5, with 8 bases that match TRBD2. Germline CDR1 is KGHDR and CDR2 is SFDVKD. J lost 8 bases, V lost 0 bases, and 4 bases had no gene match. CDR3 length equals 14 residues. The CDR3 spells CATSDLSGGGTQYF. CDR3 DNA sequence: TGTGCCACCAGTGATTTGAGCGGGGGAGGTACCCAGTACTTC.

This clonotype was seen only a few times. The chain has TRBV24-1 and TRBJ2-1; TRBD2 matches 13 bases. With V trimmed by 7 bases and J by 5 bases, 28 bases remained unmatched. Germline CDR1 is KGHDR and CDR2 is SFDVKD. This CDR3 spans 23 amino acids. CDR3 amino acids: CATRTQDIIATSGREPGDNEQFF. For the CDR3, the DNA is TGTGCCACCAGGACACAGGACATTATCGCAACTAGCGGGAGGGAACCGGGGGACAATGAGCAGTTCTTC.

The chain joins TRBV29-1 to TRBJ1-1; D unclear. Germline CDR1 reads SQVTM; CDR2 reads ANQGSEA. This CDR3 has 11 residues. Between the trimmed V and J ends, which lost 6 bases and 0 bases, there was a span of 5 bases. CDR3: CSVTLNTEAFF. The CDR3, as DNA: TGCAGCGTGACCCTGAACACTGAAGCTTTCTTT.

By frequency in the sample, this clonotype is medium-sized. In DNA, the CDR3 is TGCAGCAAGAGCAGGGTAGGGGGCACAGATACGCAGTATTTT. It yields the protein CSKSRVGGTDTQYF. V usage is TRBV20-1 and J usage is TRBJ2-3, with D possibly TRBD1 on 5 matching bases. From germline, CDR1 is DFQATT and CDR2 SNEGSKA (reference sequence). The CDR3 covers 14 residues.

This chain uses TRBV28 with TRBJ1-5; TRBD1 is a possible D gene (5 bases). Trimming stripped 8 bases from V and 7 bases from J, with 15 bases between. The CDR3 covers 13 residues. Germline CDR1 reads MDHEN; CDR2 reads SYDVKM. CDR3: CASGRERQQPQHF. The CDR3 nucleotides are TGTGCCAGCGGCCGGGAGAGACAGCAGCCCCAGCATTTT.

The rearrangement joins TRBV6-2 or TRBV6-3 to TRBJ2-7, with unresolved D. V dropped 2 bases and J dropped 0 bases, with 5 bases sitting between them. The CDR3 extends over 13 amino acids. Germline CDR1 MNHEY, CDR2 SVGEGT. CDR3 nucleotides: TGTGCCAGCAGTTACCAACTCTCCTACGAGCAGTACTTC. This translates into CASSYQLSYEQYF.

V gene TRBV5-1 combines with J gene TRBJ2-7; the match to TRBD2 covers 8 bases. The CDR3 sequence is 15 residues long. The V and J ends lost 4 bases and 5 bases, in that order; junction bases with no gene match: 11. The germline CDR1 and CDR2 sequences are SGHRS and YFSETQ. The CDR3 loop reads CASSPITSGNNEQYF. In DNA, the CDR3 is TGCGCCAGCAGCCCAATTACTAGCGGCAACAACGAGCAGTACTTC. The variable domain in full, completed from reference TRBV5-1 and TRBJ2-7, reads KAGVTQTPRYLIKTRGQQVTLSCSPISGHRSVSWYQQTPGQGLQFLFEYFSETQRNKGNFPGRFSGRQFSNSRSEMNVSTLELGDSALYLCASSPITSGNNEQYFGPGTRLTVT.

The V call is TRBV10-3, the J call TRBJ2-5; 10 bases align to TRBD2. The CDR3 contains 13 residues. The V gene's germline CDR1 is ENHRY and CDR2 SYGVKD. V gave up 5 bases and J gave up 3 bases; unmatched junction bases: 0. CDR3 in amino acids: CAISLAGEETQYF. CDR3 coding DNA: TGTGCCATCAGTCTAGCGGGAGAAGAGACCCAGTACTTC.

This clonotype was recorded a few times. This chain links TRBV3-1 with TRBJ2-5; D remains unclear. The germline CDR1 and CDR2 sequences are LGHDT and YNNKEL (reference sequence). The CDR3 consists of 14 residues. The ends were cut back, 3 bases at V and 1 base at J, with 9 bases in the middle. CDR3 sequence (DNA): TGTGCCAGCAGCCAGCGACTCGCCCAAGAGACCCAGTACTTC. It yields the protein CASSQRLAQETQYF.

This clonotype came up many times. The J gene is TRBJ2-5, the V gene TRBV20-1; perhaps TRBD1 as D (6 bases). CDR1 is DFQATT, CDR2 SNEGSKA, per germline (reference sequence). The CDR3 is made up of 13 amino acids. Between the trimmed V and J ends, which lost 5 bases and 5 bases, there was a span of 15 bases. CDR3: CSAHNSGGETQYF. As DNA, the CDR3 is TGCAGTGCTCACAATAGTGGGGGCGAGACCCAGTACTTC.

A remark on this clonotype: A much larger clonotype is one base distant, so this may be a read error. The gene calls are TRBV7-3 and TRBJ2-1, with 8 positions matching TRBD2. This CDR3 is 15 amino acids long. Trimming removed 5 bases from V and 9 bases from J; junction bases left unmatched: 12. CDR1 is SGHTA and CDR2 is FQGTGA in the germline V gene. CDR3 protein: CASSPVTSGHSEQFF. The CDR3 DNA sequence: TGTGCCAGCAGCCCCGTAACTAGCGGCCACAGTGAGCAGTTCTTC.

This clonotype was counted ten times or more. The chain uses TRBV20-1 and TRBJ1-2; D gene unclear. The V end lost 4 bases, the J end lost 4 bases, and 16 bases lay between the germline ends. The CDR3 sequence is 14 residues long. Germline V gives CDR1 DFQATT, CDR2 SNEGSKA (reference sequence). The CDR3 here is CSAITSERVYGYTF. In DNA, the CDR3 is TGCAGTGCTATTACGAGTGAGAGGGTCTATGGCTACACCTTC.

This clonotype was seen repeatedly, ten times or more. The chain is built from TRBV7-3 and TRBJ2-3; D remains unclear. V lost 5 bases to trimming and J lost 2 bases, with 11 bases between them. The CDR3 runs to 14 residues. CDR1 and CDR2 from the germline V gene are SGHTA and FQGTGA. The CDR3 DNA is TGTGCCAGCAGCGTGGATGGATCCACAGATACGCAGTATTTT. Its protein product is CASSVDGSTDTQYF.

In its sample, this clonotype was seen a few times. This chain links TRBV3-1 with TRBJ1-1, with a weak D call TRBD1 (6 bases). V was clipped by 3 bases and J by 4 bases, with 9 bases between them. The CDR3 is 13 residues long. Germline assignment: CDR1 LGHDT and CDR2 YNNKEL (reference sequence). CDR3: CASSQGAVTEAFF. DNA of the CDR3: TGTGCCAGCAGCCAGGGGGCGGTCACTGAAGCTTTCTTT.

The chain combines TRBV5-1 with TRBJ1-1; unclear D gene. The germline V gene encodes CDR1 SGHRS and CDR2 YFSETQ. The CDR3 has 14 residues. Trimming stripped 5 bases from V and 2 bases from J, with 13 bases between. CDR3 sequence: CASRSLGRNTEAFF. The CDR3 coding sequence is TGCGCCAGCAGAAGTTTAGGCCGTAACACTGAAGCTTTCTTT.

For this clonotype: The germline gene is not matched at one end of the junction; a read error may be the cause. The rearrangement joins TRBV27 to TRBJ1-2, with 7 positions matching TRBD1. This CDR3 contains 14 residues. Germline CDR1 reads MNHEY; CDR2 reads SMNVEV (reference sequence). The CDR3 DNA sequence: TGTGCCAGCAGTTCGGCCGGGACAGTACGGGGCTACGCCTTC. Encoded protein: CASSSAGTVRGYAF.

The table lists this clonotype with many counts. The J gene is TRBJ2-1, the V gene TRBV6-2 or TRBV6-3, with 9 bases that match TRBD1. V trimming: 6 bases; J trimming: 0 bases; junction bases outside the gene matches: 6. CDR1 and CDR2 from the germline V gene are MNHEY and SVGEGT. The CDR3 extends over 16 amino acids. The CDR3 sequence: CASRSTGGSSYNEQFF. The CDR3 DNA sequence: TGTGCCAGCAGATCTACAGGGGGCTCCTCCTACAATGAGCAGTTCTTC.

This clonotype was seen once. This may stem from a read error, because a much larger clone lies one nucleotide away. The V and J genes are TRBV6-5 and TRBJ2-2; possibly TRBD1 or TRBD2 for D (5 bases each). CDR1 MNHEY and CDR2 SVGAGI come from the germline V gene. Trimming removed 11 bases at V and 2 bases at J, with 12 bases between. The CDR3 covers 13 residues. CDR3 loop: CAGQGVNTGELFF. The CDR3 coding sequence is TGTGCCGGCCAGGGAGTTAACACCGGGGAGCTGTTTTTT.

This clonotype has a count of ten or more. The J gene is TRBJ1-1, the V gene TRBV5-1; no clear D. V gave up 5 bases and J gave up 3 bases, with 14 bases separating them. The CDR3 runs 14 residues. Germline V gene sequence: CDR1 SGHRS, CDR2 YFSETQ. The CDR3 DNA sequence: TGCGCCAGCAGGCCCCTCAGTGAGGACACTGAAGCTTTCTTT. It encodes CASRPLSEDTEAFF. Full variable domain (missing parts from reference TRBV5-1 and TRBJ1-1): KAGVTQTPRYLIKTRGQQVTLSCSPISGHRSVSWYQQTPGQGLQFLFEYFSETQRNKGNFPGRFSGRQFSNSRSEMNVSTLELGDSALYLCASRPLSEDTEAFFGQGTRLTVV.

For the CDR3, the DNA is TGTGCCAGCAGCAAACAGGGGAAGGAAAAACTGTTTTTT. Protein sequence: CASSKQGKEKLFF. The chain links TRBV7-9 to TRBJ1-4; TRBD1 agrees at 7 bases. The V segment lost 5 bases and the J segment 8 bases; nucleotides outside the gene matches: 5. This CDR3 has 13 amino acids. Germline loops: CDR1 SEHNR, CDR2 FQNEAQ (reference sequence).

This clonotype came up a few times. V usage is TRBV30 and J usage is TRBJ1-2, with D hard to call. V dropped 5 bases and J dropped 1 base, with 5 bases sitting between them. Looked up from germline, CDR1 is GTSNPN and CDR2 is SVGIG (reference sequence). The CDR3 is 11 amino acids. The CDR3 nucleotides are TGTGCCTGGGAAGATAACTATGGCTACACCTTC. Translated: CAWEDNYGYTF.

This clonotype has ten or more counts. The chain has TRBV5-4 and TRBJ2-5; no reliable D call. Germline V gene data show CDR1 as SGHNT and CDR2 as YYREEE (reference sequence). This CDR3 contains 13 residues. V was clipped by 2 bases and J by 5 bases, with 10 bases between them. CDR3 sequence: CASSFRVGETQYF. In DNA form, the CDR3 reads TGTGCCAGCAGCTTCCGGGTGGGGGAGACCCAGTACTTC.

For this clonotype: Given a much more abundant clone one base away, this may be a read error. This rearrangement joins TRBV10-3 to TRBJ1-2; D not resolved. Trimming cost V 8 bases and J 12 bases, with 19 bases left between them. The CDR3 contains 12 residues. Germline V gene data show CDR1 as ENHRY and CDR2 as SYGVKD. DNA for the CDR3: TGTGCCATCGACGACAACGAGAAGGGCCACACCTTC. This translates into CAIDDNEKGHTF.

This clonotype turned up a few times. V gene TRBV5-1 combines with J gene TRBJ2-7; 9 bases are shared with TRBD2. Germline V gene sequence: CDR1 SGHRS, CDR2 YFSETQ. Trimming removed 0 bases from V and 5 bases from J; junction bases left unmatched: 9. This CDR3 comprises 16 residues. CDR3 sequence: CASSLERASGKDEQYF. CDR3 nucleotides: TGCGCCAGCAGCTTGGAAAGGGCTAGCGGGAAGGACGAGCAGTACTTC. Variable domain in full (rest from reference TRBV5-1 and TRBJ2-7): KAGVTQTPRYLIKTRGQQVTLSCSPISGHRSVSWYQQTPGQGLQFLFEYFSETQRNKGNFPGRFSGRQFSNSRSEMNVSTLELGDSALYLCASSLERASGKDEQYFGPGTRLTVT.

The J gene is TRBJ1-1, the V gene TRBV7-9; D is unresolved. This CDR3 is 14 amino acids long. Germline CDR1 is SEHNR and CDR2 is FQNEAQ (reference sequence). The V gene lost 0 bases and the J gene lost 0 bases, with 5 bases spanning the gap. The DNA of the CDR3 is TGTGCCAGCAGCTTAGCAGCAGTGAACACTGAAGCTTTCTTT. Encoded protein: CASSLAAVNTEAFF. The complete variable domain, with remaining parts taken from reference TRBV7-9 and TRBJ1-1, reads DTGVSQNPRHKITKRGQNVTFRCDPISEHNRLYWYRQTLGQGPEFLTYFQNEAQLEKSRLLSDRFSAERPKGSFSTLEIQRTEQGDSAMYLCASSLAAVNTEAFFGQGTRLTVV.

This clonotype was observed a handful of times. Here the CDR3 DNA reads TGTGCCAGCAGCCCCGGAGCGGGCGAGCAGTACTTC. This gives the protein CASSPGAGEQYF. V usage is TRBV11-2 and J usage is TRBJ2-7; D may be TRBD2 (6 bases). Germline CDR1 reads SGHAT; CDR2 reads FQNNGV. The V end lost 5 bases, the J end lost 6 bases, and 11 bases lay between the germline ends. The CDR3 contains 12 residues.